This T cell receptor (beta chain) was identified during a study of vaccination effects on CD4 cells after COVID-19. Clones were read by immunoSEQ multiplex PCR, and TCRdb kept only the in-frame ones, dropping some. The sample holds around 68,000 clones, about 80% seen once. General observations from the study: Clonal contraction was marked in infection- and vaccine-induced clones late after vaccination.

CDR3 length: 16 amino acids. Looked up from germline, CDR1 is KGHDR and CDR2 is SFDVKD. V was clipped by 4 bases and J by 3 bases, with 15 bases between them. Pools of viral peptides were used by the ViraFEST assay to expand antigen-specific CD4+ T cells ahead of sequencing. Having been cultured for around ten days, the cells underwent CD4+ T cell isolation. Vaccine recipients, nucleocapsid antibody negative, had no prior SARS-CoV-2 infection. For each well, about 2 million PBMC were cultured with around 10 IU/ml IL-2 and roughly 9.8 ug/ml peptides. As to this clone: The antigen remains undetermined.

The clonotype was recovered from a human donor who received a COVID-19 vaccine. This sequence joins TRBV24-1 and TRBJ1-5; D remains ambiguous. The starting material was CD4+ T cells from PBMCs cultured with SARS-CoV-2 spike peptides, obtained before COVID-19 vaccination. The CDR3 bases are TGTGCCACCAGTGACCGGGGAGAAGAATACAATCAGCCCCAGCATTTT. It specifies CATSDRGEEYNQPQHF.